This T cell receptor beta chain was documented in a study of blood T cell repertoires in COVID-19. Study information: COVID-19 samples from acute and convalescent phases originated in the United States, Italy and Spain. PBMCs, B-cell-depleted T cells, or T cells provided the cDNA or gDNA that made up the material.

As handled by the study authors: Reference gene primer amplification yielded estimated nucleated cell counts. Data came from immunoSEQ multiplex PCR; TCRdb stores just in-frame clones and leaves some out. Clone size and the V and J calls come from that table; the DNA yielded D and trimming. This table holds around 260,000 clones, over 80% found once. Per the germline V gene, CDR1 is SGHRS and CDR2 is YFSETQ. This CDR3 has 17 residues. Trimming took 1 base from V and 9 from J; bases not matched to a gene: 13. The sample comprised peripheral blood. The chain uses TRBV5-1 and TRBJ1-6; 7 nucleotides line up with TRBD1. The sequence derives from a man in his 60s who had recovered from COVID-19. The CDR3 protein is CASSLSPRGDLGSPLHF. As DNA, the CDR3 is TGCGCCAGCAGCTTGAGTCCCAGGGGGGACCTGGGTTCACCCCTCCACTTT. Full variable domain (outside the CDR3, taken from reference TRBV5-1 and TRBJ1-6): KAGVTQTPRYLIKTRGQQVTLSCSPISGHRSVSWYQQTPGQGLQFLFEYFSETQRNKGNFPGRFSGRQFSNSRSEMNVSTLELGDSALYLCASSLSPRGDLGSPLHFGNGTRLTVT.